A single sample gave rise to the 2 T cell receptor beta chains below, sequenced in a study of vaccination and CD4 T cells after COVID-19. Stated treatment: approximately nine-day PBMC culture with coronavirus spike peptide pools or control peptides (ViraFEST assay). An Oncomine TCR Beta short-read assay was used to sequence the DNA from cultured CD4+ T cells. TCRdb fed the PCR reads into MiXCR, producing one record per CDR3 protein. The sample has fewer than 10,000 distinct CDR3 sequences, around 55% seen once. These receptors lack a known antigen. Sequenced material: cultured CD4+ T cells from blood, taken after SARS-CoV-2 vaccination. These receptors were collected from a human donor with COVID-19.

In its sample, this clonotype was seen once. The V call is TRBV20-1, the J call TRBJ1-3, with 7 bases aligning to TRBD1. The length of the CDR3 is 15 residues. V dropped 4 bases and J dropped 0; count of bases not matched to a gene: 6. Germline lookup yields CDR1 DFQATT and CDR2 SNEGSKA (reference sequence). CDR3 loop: CSATDRTFSGNTIYF. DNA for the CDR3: TGCAGTGCTACGGACAGGACCTTCTCTGGAAACACCATATATTTT.

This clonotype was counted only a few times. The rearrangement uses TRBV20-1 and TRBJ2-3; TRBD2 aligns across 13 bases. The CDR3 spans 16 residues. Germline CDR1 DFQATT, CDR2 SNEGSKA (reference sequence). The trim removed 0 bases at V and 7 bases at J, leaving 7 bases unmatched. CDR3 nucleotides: TGCAGTGCTAGAGATTGGGGACTAGCGGGGACTAATACGCAGTATTTT. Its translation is CSARDWGLAGTNTQYF.